This TCR beta chain was sequenced during a study of T cells in Graves' hyperthyroidism and ophthalmopathy. Study information: Staff took peripheral blood when the initial diagnosis was made, before any treatment began. Broader study findings: Blood also contained most expanded thyroid clonotypes above 0.001.

TCR beta CDR3 region amplification was performed from RNA transcripts. In the first-round RT-PCR of the TCR CDR3, the HTBI primer set was used. TCRdb used MiXCR to reprocess the multiplex PCR reads, holding one entry per CDR3 protein. The sample shows approximately 590,000 distinct CDR3 sequences, less than 20% of them seen only once. Turning to this clonotype: Its antigen is unknown.

Graves' hyperthyroidism is called stable when ophthalmopathy does not progress within 18 months. The V and J ends lost 0 bases and 5 bases, in that order; junction bases with no gene match: 4. CDR3 length: 17 amino acids. Per germline, CDR1 SNHLY and CDR2 FYNNEI. The chain uses TRBV2 and TRBJ2-3, with TRBD2 identical over 14 bases. The sequence derives from a woman aged 30 to 39 with Graves' hyperthyroidism. Sequences were obtained from blood. The CDR3 nucleotides are TGTGCCAGCAGTGAAGCGATGGGACTAGCGGGAGTAGATACGCAGTATTTT. This codes for CASSEAMGLAGVDTQYF.